This T cell receptor (beta chain) emerged from a study of PD-L1 blockade in urothelial cancer. Sample time point: pretreatment peripheral blood. Study results and caveats: Tumor-associated TCR clones expanded more in blood at 3 weeks in patients with durable benefit.

Measured with immunoSEQ multiplex PCR; TCRdb has only the in-frame clones, and not every one. The sample has roughly 95,000 clones, about nine tenths seen once. Deletions cut 3 bases from V and 8 bases from J, with 11 bases between. CDR1 and CDR2 from the germline V gene are KGHSH and LQKENI. There are 13 residues in the CDR3. With respect to this clone: Its antigen is still unknown.

This receptor was obtained from a man in his sixties with urothelial cancer. The chain uses TRBV18 and TRBJ1-5; a weak D match, TRBD1 (5 bases). Source: PBMCs, taken around atezolizumab (anti-PD-L1) treatment. The CDR3 loop reads CASSPDSGEPQHF. The DNA of the CDR3 is TGTGCCAGCTCACCTGACAGTGGGGAGCCCCAGCATTTT.